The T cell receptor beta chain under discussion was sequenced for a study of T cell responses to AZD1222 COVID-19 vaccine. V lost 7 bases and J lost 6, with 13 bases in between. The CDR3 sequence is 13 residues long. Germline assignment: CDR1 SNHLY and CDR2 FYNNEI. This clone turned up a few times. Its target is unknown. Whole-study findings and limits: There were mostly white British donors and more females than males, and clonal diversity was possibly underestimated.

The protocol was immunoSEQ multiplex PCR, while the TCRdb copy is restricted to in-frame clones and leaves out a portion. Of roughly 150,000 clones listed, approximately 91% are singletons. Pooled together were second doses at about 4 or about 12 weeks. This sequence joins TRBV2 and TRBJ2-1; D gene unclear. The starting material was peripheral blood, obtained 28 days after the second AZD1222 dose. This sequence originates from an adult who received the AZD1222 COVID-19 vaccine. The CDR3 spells CASKSPWFNEQFF. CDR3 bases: TGTGCCAGCAAGAGTCCCTGGTTCAATGAGCAGTTCTTC.